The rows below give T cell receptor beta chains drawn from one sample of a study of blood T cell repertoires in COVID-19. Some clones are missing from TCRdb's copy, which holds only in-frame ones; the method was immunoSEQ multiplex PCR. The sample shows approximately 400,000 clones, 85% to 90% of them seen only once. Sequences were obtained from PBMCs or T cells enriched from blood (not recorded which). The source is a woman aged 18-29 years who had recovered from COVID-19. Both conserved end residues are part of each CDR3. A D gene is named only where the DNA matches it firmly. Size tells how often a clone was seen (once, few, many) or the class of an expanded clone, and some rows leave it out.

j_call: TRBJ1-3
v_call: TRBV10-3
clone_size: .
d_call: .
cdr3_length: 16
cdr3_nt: TGTGCCATCAGTGAGATCAGGGGTTTCTCTGGAAACACCATATATTTT
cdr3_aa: CAISEIRGFSGNTIYF

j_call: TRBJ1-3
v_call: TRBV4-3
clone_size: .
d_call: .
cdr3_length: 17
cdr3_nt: TGCGCCAGCAGCCAAGAGCCCGCGGGTCTCCCTGGAAACACCATATATTTT
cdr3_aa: CASSQEPAGLPGNTIYF

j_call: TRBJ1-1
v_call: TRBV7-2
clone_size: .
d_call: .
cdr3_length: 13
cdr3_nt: TGTGCCAGCAGCGAGAACGTGGGGACTGCAGCTTTCTTT
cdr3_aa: CASSENVGTAAFF

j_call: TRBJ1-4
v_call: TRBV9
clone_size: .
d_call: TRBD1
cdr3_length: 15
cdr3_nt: TGTGCCAGCAGTAAGGGGGGACAGGTTAATGAAAAACTGTTTTTT
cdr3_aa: CASSKGGQVNEKLFF

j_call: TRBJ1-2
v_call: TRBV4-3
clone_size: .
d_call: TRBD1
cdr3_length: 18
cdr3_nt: TGCGCCAGCAGCCAAGACACAGGGGGTGACTACTCTAACTATGGCTACACCTTC
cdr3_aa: CASSQDTGGDYSNYGYTF

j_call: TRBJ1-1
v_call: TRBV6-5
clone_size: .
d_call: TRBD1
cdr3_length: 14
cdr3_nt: TGTGCCAGCAGTTACACGGGGACAGCCGCTGAAGCTTTCTTT
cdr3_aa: CASSYTGTAAEAFF

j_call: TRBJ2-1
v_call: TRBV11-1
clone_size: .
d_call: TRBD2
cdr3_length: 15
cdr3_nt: TGTGCCAGCACCTTGACTAGCGGGGGCTACAATGAGCAGTTCTTC
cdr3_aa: CASTLTSGGYNEQFF

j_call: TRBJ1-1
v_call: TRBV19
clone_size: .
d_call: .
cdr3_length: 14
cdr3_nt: TGTGCCAGTAGTATTAGTAGGGAGGGCACTGAAGCTTTCTTT
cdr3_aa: CASSISREGTEAFF

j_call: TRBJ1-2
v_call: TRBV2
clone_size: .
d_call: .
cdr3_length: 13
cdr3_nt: TGTGCCAGCAGATTTGACAGACCGTATGGCTACACCTTC
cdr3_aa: CASRFDRPYGYTF

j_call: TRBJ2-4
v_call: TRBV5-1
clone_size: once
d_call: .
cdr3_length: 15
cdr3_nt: TGCGCCAGCAGCCCGCAGGGAAAAGCCAAAAACATTCAGTACTTC
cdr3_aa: CASSPQGKAKNIQYF